Shown below are 6 T cell receptor beta chains from a single sample sequenced in a study of neoadjuvant nivolumab and ipilimumab in lung cancer. This table comes from immunoSEQ multiplex PCR, and its TCRdb copy is limited to in-frame clones, with some not included. The table includes nearly 7,500 clones, 85% detected once. Specimen: tumor tissue, collected after neoadjuvant nivolumab, alone or with ipilimumab, at or shortly before surgery. The origin of the receptors is an adult with non-small cell lung cancer.

This chain uses TRBV5-6 with TRBJ2-7; unclear D gene. Germline V gives CDR1 SGHDT, CDR2 YYEEEE. The V end was cut by 3 bases, the J end by 6 bases, with 7 bases between. This CDR3 contains 11 residues. The CDR3 is CASSSAVEQYF. CDR3 DNA: TGTGCCAGCAGCTCCGCAGTCGAGCAGTACTTC.

The chain employs TRBV4-3 and TRBJ2-1; 10 nucleotides agree with TRBD2. The CDR3 loop spans 19 amino acids. J lost 7 bases, V lost 3 bases, and 18 bases had no gene match. The germline gives CDR1 LGHNA, CDR2 YSLEER. DNA of the CDR3: TGCGCCAGCAGCCACTCACCACCGGGTAGCGGGGGGCCGGGGAATGAGCAGTTCTTC. This codes for CASSHSPPGSGGPGNEQFF.

The rearrangement uses TRBV18 and TRBJ2-3; D gene unclear. Between the trimmed V and J ends, which lost 3 bases and 2 bases, there was a span of 12 bases. The length of the CDR3 is 15 residues. Germline assignment: CDR1 KGHSH and CDR2 LQKENI. The CDR3 DNA reads as TGTGCCAGCTCACCGGAACAGCGCTTCACAGATACGCAGTATTTT. The encoded protein is CASSPEQRFTDTQYF.

The V call is TRBV21-1, the J call TRBJ2-7; the DNA was not used to check the table's D call, TRBD1. TRBV21-1 corresponds to a pseudogene. CDR3 length equals 13 residues. The CDR3 DNA follows: TGTGCCAGCAGAAGTCAGGGTGACTACGAGCAGTACTTC. It yields the protein CASRSQGDYEQYF.

The genes are TRBV18 and TRBJ1-1; D gene uncertain. V gave up 2 bases and J gave up 2 bases, with 9 bases separating them. Germline assignment: CDR1 KGHSH and CDR2 LQKENI. The CDR3 extends over 14 amino acids. The CDR3 DNA is TGTGCCAGCTCACCAGAGTACCGTAACACTGAAGCTTTCTTT. As protein: CASSPEYRNTEAFF.

The genes are TRBV7-9 and TRBJ2-1; D may be TRBD1 or TRBD2 (5 bases each). The CDR3 loop spans 15 amino acids. The germline gives CDR1 SEHNR, CDR2 FQNEAQ (reference sequence). Trimming stripped 2 bases from V and 7 bases from J, with 15 bases between. The CDR3 DNA reads TGTGCCAGCAGCTTACTCGGGGACCCACTTAATGAGCAGTTCTTC. This codes for CASSLLGDPLNEQFF.